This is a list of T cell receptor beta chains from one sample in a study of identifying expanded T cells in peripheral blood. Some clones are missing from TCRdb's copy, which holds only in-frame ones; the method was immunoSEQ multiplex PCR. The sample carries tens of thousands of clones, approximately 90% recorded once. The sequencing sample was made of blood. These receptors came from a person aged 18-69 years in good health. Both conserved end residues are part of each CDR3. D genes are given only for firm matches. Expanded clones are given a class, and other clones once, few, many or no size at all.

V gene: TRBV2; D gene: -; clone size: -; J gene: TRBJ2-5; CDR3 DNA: TGTGCCAGCCGTGGGGGGCAAGAGACCCAGTACTTC; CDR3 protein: CASRGGQETQYF
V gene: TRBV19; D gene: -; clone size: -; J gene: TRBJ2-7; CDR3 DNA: TGTGCCAGTAGTATTCAGCAGGGTCTTACCTACGAGCAGTACTTC; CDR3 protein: CASSIQQGLTYEQYF
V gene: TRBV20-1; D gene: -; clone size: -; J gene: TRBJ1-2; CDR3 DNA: TGCAGTGCTAGAGATGTTGACTACACCTTC; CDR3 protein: CSARDVDYTF
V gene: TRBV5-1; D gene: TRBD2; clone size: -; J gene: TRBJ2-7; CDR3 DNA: TGCGCCAGCAGCTTAGCACTAGCGGCCTCCTACGAGCAGTACTTC; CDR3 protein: CASSLALAASYEQYF
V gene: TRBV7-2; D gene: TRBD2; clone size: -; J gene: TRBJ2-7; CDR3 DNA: TGTGCCAGCAGCAATGGAGCGGGGGGAGCCCCCGAGCAGTACTTC; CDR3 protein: CASSNGAGGAPEQYF
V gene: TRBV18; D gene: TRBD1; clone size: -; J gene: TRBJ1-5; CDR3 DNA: TGTGCCAGCTCACCCTCCAGGGGGGTCGACGGCAATCAGCCCCAGCATTTT; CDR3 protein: CASSPSRGVDGNQPQHF
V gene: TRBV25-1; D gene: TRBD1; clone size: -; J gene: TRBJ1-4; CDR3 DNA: TGTGCCAGCAGAAGACAGGGTGGGGAAAAACTGTTTTTT; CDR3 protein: CASRRQGGEKLFF
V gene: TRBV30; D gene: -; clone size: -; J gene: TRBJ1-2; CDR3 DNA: TGTGCCTGGAATAGCCTTGGCTATGGCTACACCTTC; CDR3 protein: CAWNSLGYGYTF
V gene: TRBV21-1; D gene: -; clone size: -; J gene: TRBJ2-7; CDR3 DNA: TGTGCCAGCATAGGACTAGCGGGGAGAGGGTCATTCCACGAGCAGTACTTC; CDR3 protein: CASIGLAGRGSFHEQYF
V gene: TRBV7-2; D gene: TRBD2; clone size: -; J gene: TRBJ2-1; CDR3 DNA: TGTGCCAGCAGCGCACGCCCCGGCGGGAGAAATGAGCAGTTCTTC; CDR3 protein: CASSARPGGRNEQFF
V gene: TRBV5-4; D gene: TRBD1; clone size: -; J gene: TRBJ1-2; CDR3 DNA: TGTGCCAGCAGCCCAGTTTCGGGACAGTCTTCCTATGGCTACACCTTC; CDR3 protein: CASSPVSGQSSYGYTF
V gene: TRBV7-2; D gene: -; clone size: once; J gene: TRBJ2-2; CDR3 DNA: TGTGCCAGCAGCTTGTACAGGAACACCGGGGAGCTGTTTTTT; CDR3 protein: CASSLYRNTGELFF
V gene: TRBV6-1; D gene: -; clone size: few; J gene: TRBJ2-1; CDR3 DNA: TGTGCCAGCAGTGAAGAGGAAGGGGCGCAATCCTACAATGAGCAGTTCTTC; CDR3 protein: CASSEEEGAQSYNEQFF
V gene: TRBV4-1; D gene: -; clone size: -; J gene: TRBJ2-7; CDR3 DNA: TGCGCCAGCAGCCAAGGGTCGGGGACCTACGAGCAGTACTTC; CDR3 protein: CASSQGSGTYEQYF
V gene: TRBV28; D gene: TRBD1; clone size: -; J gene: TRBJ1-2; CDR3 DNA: TGTGCCAGCAGTTTACTCAACAGGGGGGACTATGGCTACACCTTC; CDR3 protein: CASSLLNRGDYGYTF
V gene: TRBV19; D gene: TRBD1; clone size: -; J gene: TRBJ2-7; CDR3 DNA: TGTGCCAGTAGTAGTGCCCGTGGACAGGGGCTTCCGGAGCAGTACTTC; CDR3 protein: CASSSARGQGLPEQYF
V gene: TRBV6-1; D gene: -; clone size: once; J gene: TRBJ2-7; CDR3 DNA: TGTGCCAGCAGCGAGACTACCTACGAGCAGTACTTC; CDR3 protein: CASSETTYEQYF
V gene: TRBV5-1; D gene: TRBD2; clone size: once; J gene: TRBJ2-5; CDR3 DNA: TGCGCCAGCAGCTTTACTAGCGGGGGGGCCCTTGAGACCCAGTACTTC; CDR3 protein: CASSFTSGGALETQYF
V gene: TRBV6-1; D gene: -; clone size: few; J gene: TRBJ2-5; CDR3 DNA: TGTGCCAGCAGTGAATTCCTTGGGGGGAGCGAGACCCAGTACTTC; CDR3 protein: CASSEFLGGSETQYF
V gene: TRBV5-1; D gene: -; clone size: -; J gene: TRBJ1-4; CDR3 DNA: TGCGCCAGCAGCTTGTCGACGACAACTAATGAAAAACTGTTTTTT; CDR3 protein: CASSLSTTTNEKLFF
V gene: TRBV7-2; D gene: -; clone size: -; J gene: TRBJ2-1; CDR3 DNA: TGTGCCAGCAGCTCCCCTACCTACAATGAGCAGTTCTTC; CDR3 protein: CASSSPTYNEQFF
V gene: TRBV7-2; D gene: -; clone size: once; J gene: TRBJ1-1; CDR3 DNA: TGTGCCAGCAGCCCTAGCCCAACAATGAACACTGAAGCTTTCTTT; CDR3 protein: CASSPSPTMNTEAFF
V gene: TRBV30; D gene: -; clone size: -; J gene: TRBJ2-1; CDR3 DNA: TGTGCCTGGAGTGTAACCCCCGGGACCACTAGCTCCTACAATGAGCAGTTCTTC; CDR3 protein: CAWSVTPGTTSSYNEQFF
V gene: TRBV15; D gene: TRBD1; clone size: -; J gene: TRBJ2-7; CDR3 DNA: TGTGCCACCAGCAGAATCGGGACAGGGGCCTACGAGCAGTACTTC; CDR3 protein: CATSRIGTGAYEQYF
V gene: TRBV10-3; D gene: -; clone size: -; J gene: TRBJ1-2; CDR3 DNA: TGTGCCATCAGTGAGTCGTGGCAGGGAAACTATGGCTACACCTTC; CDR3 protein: CAISESWQGNYGYTF
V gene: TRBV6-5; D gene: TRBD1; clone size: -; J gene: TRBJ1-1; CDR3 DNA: TGTGCCAGCAGTACGCCGGGACAGGGGGTGACTGAAGCTTTCTTT; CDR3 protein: CASSTPGQGVTEAFF
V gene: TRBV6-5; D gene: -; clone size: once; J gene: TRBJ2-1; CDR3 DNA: TGTGCCAGCAAATATGGAGCCTACAATGAGCAGTTCTTC; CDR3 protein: CASKYGAYNEQFF
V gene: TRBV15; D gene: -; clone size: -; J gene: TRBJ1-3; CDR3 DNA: TGTGCCACCAGCAGGACAGTCGGAAACACCATATATTTT; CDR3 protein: CATSRTVGNTIYF
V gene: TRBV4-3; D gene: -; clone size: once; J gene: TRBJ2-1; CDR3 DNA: TGCGCCAGCAGCCAAGACGGGGCGACGAGTAAGGGCGAGCAGTTCTTC; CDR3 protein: CASSQDGATSKGEQFF
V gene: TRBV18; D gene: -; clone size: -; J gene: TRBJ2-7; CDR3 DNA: TGTGCCAGCTCACCAAGGGACGGGCCGGGGGAGCAGTACTTC; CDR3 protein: CASSPRDGPGEQYF
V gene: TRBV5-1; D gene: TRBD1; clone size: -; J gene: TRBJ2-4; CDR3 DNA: TGCGCCAGCAGCTTCGGGACAGGGGGTGGAAACATTCAGTACTTC; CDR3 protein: CASSFGTGGGNIQYF
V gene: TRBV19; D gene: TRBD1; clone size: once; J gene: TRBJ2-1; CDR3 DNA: TGTGCCAGTAGTAAGGGACAGATCGCCTACAATGAGCAGTTCTTC; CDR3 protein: CASSKGQIAYNEQFF
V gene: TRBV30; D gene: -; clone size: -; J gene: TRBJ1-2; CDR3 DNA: TGTGCCTGGAGTGTACGAGAGGGGGGAGGCTATGGCTACACCTTC; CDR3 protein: CAWSVREGGGYGYTF
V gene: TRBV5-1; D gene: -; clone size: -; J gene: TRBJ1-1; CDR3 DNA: TGCGCCAGCAGCAAGGACGGGGGCGGGAACACTGAAGCTTTCTTT; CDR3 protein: CASSKDGGGNTEAFF
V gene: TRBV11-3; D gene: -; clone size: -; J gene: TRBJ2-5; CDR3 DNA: TGTGCCAGCAGCTTAGGACAGGAAGAGACCCAGTACTTC; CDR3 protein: CASSLGQEETQYF
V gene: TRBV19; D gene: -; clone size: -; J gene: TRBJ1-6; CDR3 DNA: TGTGCCAGTAGTATCTCCGGCCTACTAGGAGGTGCAAATTCACCCCTCCACTTT; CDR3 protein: CASSISGLLGGANSPLHF
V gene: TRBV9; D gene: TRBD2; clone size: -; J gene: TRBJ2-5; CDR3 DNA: TGTGCCAGCAGTGCTAGCGGGAGCTCGGAGACCCAGTACTTC; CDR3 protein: CASSASGSSETQYF
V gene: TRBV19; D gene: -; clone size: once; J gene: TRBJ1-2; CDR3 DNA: TGTGCCAGTAGGACCCTGGGGGAGGGCAATCAAGGTGGCTACACCTTC; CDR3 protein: CASRTLGEGNQGGYTF
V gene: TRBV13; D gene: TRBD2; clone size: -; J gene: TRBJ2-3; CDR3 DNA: TGTGCCAGCAGCTTAGTTCTGGGGGGGTCCACAGATACGCAGTATTTT; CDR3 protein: CASSLVLGGSTDTQYF
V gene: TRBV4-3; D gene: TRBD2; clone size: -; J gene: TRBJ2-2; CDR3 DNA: TGCGCCAGCAGCCGACAACTAGCGGGGGGCACCGGGGAGCTGTTTTTT; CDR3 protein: CASSRQLAGGTGELFF
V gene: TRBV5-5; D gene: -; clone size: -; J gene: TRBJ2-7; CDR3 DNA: TGTGCCAGCAGCTTGGTGCTGCGGCAGCCTCGGGCCTACGAGCAGTACTTC; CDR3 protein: CASSLVLRQPRAYEQYF
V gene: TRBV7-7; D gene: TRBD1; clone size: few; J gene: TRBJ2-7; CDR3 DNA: TGTGCTAGCAGCTTAGCGACAGGGTACGAGCAGTACTTC; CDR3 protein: CASSLATGYEQYF
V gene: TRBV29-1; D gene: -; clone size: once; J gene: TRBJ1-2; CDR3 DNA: TGCAGCGCCTCGACAGGACTCTATGGCTACACCTTC; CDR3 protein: CSASTGLYGYTF
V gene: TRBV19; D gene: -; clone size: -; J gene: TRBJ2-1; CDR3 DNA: TGTGCCAGTAGTCCCCCGACAGGCCTGGAAGCTTCCAATGAGCAGTTCTTC; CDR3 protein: CASSPPTGLEASNEQFF
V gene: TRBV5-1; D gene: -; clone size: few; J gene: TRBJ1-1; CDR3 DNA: TGCGCCAGCAGCTTATCGGTGGGGACCGATGTTATAGCTTTCTTT; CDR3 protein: CASSLSVGTDVIAFF
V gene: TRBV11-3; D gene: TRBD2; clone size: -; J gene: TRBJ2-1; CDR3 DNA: TGTGCCAGCAGCTTACAGCCTAGCGGGGAGCAGTTCTTC; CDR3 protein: CASSLQPSGEQFF
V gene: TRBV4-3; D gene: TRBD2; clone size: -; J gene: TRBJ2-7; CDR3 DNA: TGCGCCAGCAGCCAAAGACTAGCGGGTGCCTACGAGCAGTACTTC; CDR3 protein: CASSQRLAGAYEQYF
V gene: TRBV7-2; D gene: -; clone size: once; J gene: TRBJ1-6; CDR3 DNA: TGTGCCAGCAGCTCCTTTGGGGGAAATTCACCCCTCCACTTT; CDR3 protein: CASSSFGGNSPLHF
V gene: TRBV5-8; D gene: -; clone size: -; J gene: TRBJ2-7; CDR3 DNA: TGTGCCAGCAGCCCACCTACGGGGGCCCCGGGCGAGCAGTACTTC; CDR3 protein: CASSPPTGAPGEQYF
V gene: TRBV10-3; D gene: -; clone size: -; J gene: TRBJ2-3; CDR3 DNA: TGTGCCATCAGCCGCCTGGGGGACTCAGATACGCAGTATTTT; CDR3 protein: CAISRLGDSDTQYF
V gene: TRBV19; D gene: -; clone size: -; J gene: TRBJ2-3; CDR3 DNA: TGTGCCAGTAGGGACCGGATAGATACGCAGTATTTT; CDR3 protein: CASRDRIDTQYF
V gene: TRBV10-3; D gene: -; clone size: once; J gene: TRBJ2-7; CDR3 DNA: TGTGCCTCCTCCCCTGGCAGCAAGCAGAATCCCTACGAGCAGTACTTC; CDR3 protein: CASSPGSKQNPYEQYF
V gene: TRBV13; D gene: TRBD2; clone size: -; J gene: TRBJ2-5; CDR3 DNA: TGTGCCAGCAGCTTAAGACTAGCGGGTGCTCAAGAGACCCAGTACTTC; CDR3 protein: CASSLRLAGAQETQYF
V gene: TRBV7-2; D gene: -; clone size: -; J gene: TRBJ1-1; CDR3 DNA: TGTGCCAGCAGCCCCGGAGGAGAGCCGGAGACTTTCTTT; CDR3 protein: CASSPGGEPETFF
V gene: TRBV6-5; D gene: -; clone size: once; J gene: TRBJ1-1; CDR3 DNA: TGTGCCAGCAGTCTCCAGGGGCAAACTGAAGCTTTCTTT; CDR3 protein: CASSLQGQTEAFF
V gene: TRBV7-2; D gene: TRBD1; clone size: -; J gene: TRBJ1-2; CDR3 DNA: TGCGCCAGCAGCCAGAGCCCGGGACAGGGGTCTTTCTATGGCTACACCTTC; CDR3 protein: CASSQSPGQGSFYGYTF